This TCR beta chain emerged from a study of blood T cells in healthy people across ages. Overall study results and limits: CMV status of donors was not determined, possibly confounding expanded clonotype changes. Unsorted PBMC input precluded a conclusive naive versus antigen-experienced comparison. Estimates based on one million T cells were treated as lower bounds.

Per sample, a minimum of 6 million PBMCs were isolated. A note on this clonotype: Antigen specificity is unknown.

The second PCR ran about 6 to 11 cycles with a sample-barcoded 5' primer and J-beta primers. TCRdb analysed the 5' RACE reads with MiXCR anew, one entry per CDR3 protein. The sample lists some 1.1 million distinct CDR3 sequences, approximately 38% occurring once. Trimming removed 2 bases from V and 4 bases from J; junction bases left unmatched: 4. The CDR3 has 15 amino acids. The germline CDR1 and CDR2 sequences are MNHEY and SMNVEV (reference sequence). This receptor was identified in a man younger than 30 in good health. The chain uses TRBV27 and TRBJ1-2, with TRBD1 matching over 10 bases. Sequencing was done on a sample of blood. The CDR3 sequence: CASSLGTGAIYGYTF. The CDR3 nucleotides are TGTGCCAGCAGTTTAGGGACAGGGGCCATCTATGGCTACACCTTC.